The 11 T cell receptor beta chains below come from one sample, sequenced in a study of cytomegalovirus exposure and HLA in healthy donors (dated by TCRdb to the late 2010s). Library preparation was by the immunoSEQ multiplex PCR assay. A mixture of 60 forward primers for TCR Vbeta segments and 13 reverse primers for TCR Jbeta segments was used in the multiplex PCR. TCRdb mirrors the immuneACCESS table, restricted to in-frame sequences. Some clones are absent from its copies; in checked studies, under half trace to an unresolved V gene, and the reason for the others is unknown. Counted in this sample were 90,000 to 110,000 clones; 60% to 85% of them appeared once. Around 8.6% of the sample rests with the top ten. Source material: PBMCs. The receptors come from a woman aged 40 to 55 in good health and CMV-seropositive.

Notes on this clone: The junction and the germline gene differ at one end; a read error may be behind it. This rearrangement joins TRBV7-7 to TRBJ1-1; D unresolved. Germline loops: CDR1 SSHAT, CDR2 FNYEAQ (reference sequence). The CDR3 sequence is 13 residues long. The CDR3 loop reads CASSQNLETEAFF. In DNA, the CDR3 is TGTGCTAGCAGCCAAAATCTAGAGACTGAAGCTTTCTTT.

The chain combines TRBV4-3 with TRBJ1-4; D gene unclear. V lost 4 bases and J lost 0, with 15 bases in between. The CDR3 sequence is 17 residues long. Germline V gives CDR1 LGHNA, CDR2 YSLEER. The CDR3 here is CASSRITPGTTNEKLFF. DNA of the CDR3: TGCGCCAGCAGCCGAATCACCCCCGGGACAACTAATGAAAAACTGTTTTTT.

Worth noting for this clone: The identical CDR3 is also encoded by other nucleotide sequences in the sample. V is TRBV4-3 and J is TRBJ1-2, with a tentative D call TRBD1 (6 bases). Germline-derived CDR1 and CDR2 are LGHNA and YSLEER. Trimming removed 0 bases from V and 5 bases from J, with 22 bases in between. The CDR3 extends over 18 amino acids. The CDR3 DNA is TGCGCCAGCAGCCAAGACAGCGGTGGGGGGGCGGAGGATTATGGCTACACCTTC. Translation: CASSQDSGGGAEDYGYTF.

The table lists this clone with a few counts. The chain carries TRBV7-6 and TRBJ1-1; D remains ambiguous. Trimming took off 0 bases at V and 1 base at J, with 18 bases between the two ends. From germline, CDR1 is SGHVS and CDR2 FNYEAQ. This CDR3 has 18 residues. The CDR3 spells CASSLAIISGAKNTEAFF. Written as DNA, the CDR3 is TGTGCCAGCAGCTTAGCAATTATATCGGGAGCAAAGAACACTGAAGCTTTCTTT.

This chain links TRBV5-4 with TRBJ2-3, with TRBD1 as a possible D gene (5 bases). Germline CDR1 reads SGHNT; CDR2 reads YYREEE (reference sequence). Between the trimmed V and J ends, which lost 4 bases and 1 base, there was a span of 10 bases. The CDR3 consists of 14 residues. The CDR3 bases are TGTGCCAGCAGCAGGGGCCCCCGCACAGATACGCAGTATTTT. This encodes CASSRGPRTDTQYF.

The genes are TRBV7-8 and TRBJ2-7; TRBD1 agrees at 12 bases. V was clipped by 4 bases and J by 4 bases; unmatched bases: 2. The CDR3 is made up of 14 amino acids. CDR1 is SGHVS, CDR2 FQNEAQ, per germline. CDR3 DNA sequence: TGTGCCAGCAGCTGGGACAGGGGGCTTTACGAGCAGTACTTC. Its translation is CASSWDRGLYEQYF.

This chain connects TRBV23-1 to TRBJ2-2; TRBD1 matches at 7 bases. TRBV23-1 is filed as an ORF, its function uncertain. With V trimmed by 3 bases and J by 1 base, 8 bases remained unmatched. CDR3 length: 17 amino acids. CDR3 loop: CASSQYSGTENTGELFF. The CDR3 region has the DNA TGCGCCAGCAGTCAGTACTCCGGGACAGAGAACACCGGGGAGCTGTTTTTT.

The chain employs TRBV11-2 and TRBJ1-3; 7 nucleotides agree with TRBD1. The CDR3 is made up of 17 amino acids. Germline V gives CDR1 SGHAT, CDR2 FQNNGV. Trimming at V came to 7 bases and at J to 0 bases, leaving 12 bases not matched to a gene. The CDR3 here is CASTYRGGHSSGNTIYF. For the CDR3, the DNA is TGTGCCAGCACCTACCGAGGGGGCCATAGCTCTGGAAACACCATATATTTT.

This chain uses TRBV11-3 with TRBJ2-3; 7 bases fit TRBD1. Germline V gene lookup returns CDR1 SGHNT and CDR2 YENEEA. The CDR3 has 13 residues. V lost 5 bases, J lost 3 bases, and 2 bases stayed unmatched. For the CDR3, the DNA is TGTGCCAGCAGCCCGGGACAGACAGATACGCAGTATTTT. It is translated as CASSPGQTDTQYF.

The gene calls are TRBV18 and TRBJ1-5; the D is unclear. Germline V gene data show CDR1 as KGHSH and CDR2 as LQKENI. This CDR3 contains 14 residues. The germline V and J ends were trimmed by 1 base and 1 base, with 5 bases remaining between them. This CDR3 is CASSPQTSNQPQHF. The DNA of the CDR3 is TGTGCCAGCTCACCACAAACAAGCAATCAGCCCCAGCATTTT.

Only a few counts were recorded for this clone. The chain links TRBV5-1 to TRBJ2-7, with TRBD2 matching over 8 bases. The CDR3 spans 16 residues. Germline V gene lookup returns CDR1 SGHRS and CDR2 YFSETQ. V trimming: 0 bases; J trimming: 2 bases; junction bases outside the gene matches: 7. DNA of the CDR3: TGCGCCAGCAGCTTGGTTACCGGGAGGGAACCCTACGAGCAGTACTTC. This encodes CASSLVTGREPYEQYF.